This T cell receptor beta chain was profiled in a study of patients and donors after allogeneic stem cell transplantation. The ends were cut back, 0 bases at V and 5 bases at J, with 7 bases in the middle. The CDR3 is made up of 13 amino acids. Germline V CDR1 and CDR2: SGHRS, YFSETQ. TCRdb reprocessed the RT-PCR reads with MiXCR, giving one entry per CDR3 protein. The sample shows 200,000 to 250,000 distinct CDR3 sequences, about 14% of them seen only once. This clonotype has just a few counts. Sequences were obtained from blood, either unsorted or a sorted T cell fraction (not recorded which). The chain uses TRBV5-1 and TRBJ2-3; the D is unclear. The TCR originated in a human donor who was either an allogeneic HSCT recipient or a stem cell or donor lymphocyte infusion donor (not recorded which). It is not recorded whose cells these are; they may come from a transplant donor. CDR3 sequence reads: CASSLEFGDTQYF. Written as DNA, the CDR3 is TGCGCCAGCAGCTTGGAGTTTGGAGATACGCAGTATTTT.